The 30 T cell receptor beta chains below come from one sample, sequenced in a study of cytomegalovirus exposure and HLA in healthy donors. The PCR ran on 60 Vbeta and 13 Jbeta primers. Method: immunoSEQ multiplex PCR; TCRdb's copy keeps in-frame clones and lacks some. The sample yields 130,000 or so clones, roughly 80% seen once. The sample consisted of PBMCs. Every receptor here comes from a man in his thirties or forties in good health and CMV-seronegative.

V and J are TRBV18 and TRBJ2-7; D unclear. The CDR3 spans 14 residues. Germline CDR1 is KGHSH and CDR2 is LQKENI. The V end was cut by 3 bases, the J end by 4 bases, with 13 bases between. The CDR3, as DNA: TGTGCCAGCTCACCGGATAGGCAGACTTACGAGCAGTACTTC. This translates into CASSPDRQTYEQYF.

This clone was detected a few times. The chain combines TRBV29-1 with TRBJ2-5; 13 bases align to TRBD2. This CDR3 has 14 residues. Trimming at V came to 8 bases and at J to 4 bases, leaving 7 bases not matched to a gene. Germline V gene lookup returns CDR1 SQVTM and CDR2 ANQGSEA. CDR3 residues: CSTAGTSGAETQYF. As DNA, the CDR3 is TGCAGCACCGCCGGGACTAGCGGGGCAGAGACCCAGTACTTC.

The chain employs TRBV14 and TRBJ1-1; possible D gene TRBD1, 5 bases. V lost 4 bases to trimming and J lost 1 base, with 7 bases between them. The CDR3 runs 13 residues. CDR1 and CDR2 from the germline V gene are SGHDN and FVKESK. CDR3 loop: CASSPGQNTEAFF. The CDR3 coding sequence is TGTGCCAGCAGCCCAGGACAGAACACTGAAGCTTTCTTT.

DNA of the CDR3: TGTGCCAGCAGTCCAGGCAACTCTGGAAACACCATATATTTT. Its translation: CASSPGNSGNTIYF. This chain links TRBV6-5 with TRBJ1-3; D ambiguous. V was clipped by 5 bases and J by 0 bases, with 8 bases between them. The length of the CDR3 is 14 residues. The germline CDR1 and CDR2 sequences are MNHEY and SVGAGI.

The chain recombines TRBV7-9 with TRBJ1-5; D not resolved. The V gene lost 5 bases and the J gene lost 6 bases, with 8 bases spanning the gap. CDR1 and CDR2 from the germline V gene are SEHNR and FQNEAQ (reference sequence). The CDR3 extends over 12 amino acids. The DNA of the CDR3 is TGTGCCAGCAGCCGAGACACTCAGCCCCAGCATTTT. It encodes CASSRDTQPQHF.

Only one count was recorded for this clone. This chain joins TRBV4-2 and TRBJ2-7, with D maybe TRBD2 (5 bases). The CDR3 contains 16 residues. CDR1 is LGHNA, CDR2 YNFKEQ, per germline. Trimming shortened V by 0 bases and J by 7 bases, and 19 bases separated the two germline ends. DNA of the CDR3: TGTGCCAGCAGCCAAGAGACCCGAGGTTTTGGGGAGGAGCAGTACTTC. Protein sequence: CASSQETRGFGEEQYF.

The chain recombines TRBV4-1 with TRBJ1-4; TRBD1 might be the D (6 bases). The CDR3 has 15 residues. Trimming stripped 1 base from V and 7 bases from J, with 13 bases between. Germline V gene lookup returns CDR1 MGHRA and CDR2 YSYEKL. The CDR3 loop reads CASSQGMDSGEKLFF. The CDR3, as DNA: TGCGCCAGCAGCCAAGGTATGGACAGCGGTGAAAAACTGTTTTTT.

The chain links TRBV29-1 to TRBJ2-7, with D perhaps matching TRBD1 (5 bases). This CDR3 has 14 residues. Germline loops: CDR1 SQVTM, CDR2 ANQGSEA. Trimming stripped 6 bases from V and 4 bases from J, with 19 bases between. The CDR3 DNA reads TGCAGCGTCTGGGATGGTAGGGGTGCTTACGAGCAGTACTTC. The encoded protein is CSVWDGRGAYEQYF.

The rearrangement uses TRBV9 and TRBJ2-5; 7 nucleotides align to TRBD2. V dropped 3 bases and J dropped 4; count of bases not matched to a gene: 9. Per germline, CDR1 SGDLS and CDR2 YYNGEE. The CDR3 is made up of 15 amino acids. The CDR3 loop is CASSGSGRAAETQYF. In DNA, the CDR3 is TGTGCCAGCAGCGGGTCAGGGAGGGCCGCAGAGACCCAGTACTTC.

The gene calls are TRBV5-5 and TRBJ1-4, with a weak D call TRBD1 (6 bases). The CDR3 loop spans 14 amino acids. Looked up from germline, CDR1 is SGHKS and CDR2 is YYEKEE (reference sequence). The V end lost 4 bases, the J end lost 6 bases, and 13 bases lay between the germline ends. The CDR3 region is CASSPQGLDEKLFF. CDR3 in DNA: TGTGCCAGCAGCCCACAGGGTTTAGATGAAAAACTGTTTTTT.

In regard to this clone: The junction departs from the called germline gene at one end, perhaps through a read error. V is TRBV5-3 and J is TRBJ2-4; the D is unclear. TRBV5-3 is an ORF, and what it does is uncertain. The CDR3 covers 15 residues. The CDR3 coding sequence is TGTGCCAGAAGCTTGCCCGAGATCACCAAAAACAGTCAGTACTTC. Its translation: CARSLPEITKNSQYF.

The chain employs TRBV9 and TRBJ2-7, with D perhaps matching TRBD1 (6 bases). CDR1 is SGDLS and CDR2 is YYNGEE in the germline V gene. Trimming removed 0 bases at V and 1 base at J, with 8 bases between. The CDR3 runs 14 residues. The CDR3, as DNA: TGTGCCAGCAGCGTAGACAGGGTATCCTACGAGCAGTACTTC. Encoded protein: CASSVDRVSYEQYF.

V is TRBV5-1 and J is TRBJ2-3, with 11 bases fitting TRBD1. The CDR3 has 16 residues. V lost 4 bases, J lost 5 bases, and 9 bases stayed unmatched. The germline CDR1 and CDR2 sequences are SGHRS and YFSETQ. DNA of the CDR3: TGCGCCAGCAGCCCGTACCCCGGGACAGGGGGAGATACGCAGTATTTT. It encodes CASSPYPGTGGDTQYF. The whole variable domain, filled in from reference TRBV5-1 and TRBJ2-3, reads KAGVTQTPRYLIKTRGQQVTLSCSPISGHRSVSWYQQTPGQGLQFLFEYFSETQRNKGNFPGRFSGRQFSNSRSEMNVSTLELGDSALYLCASSPYPGTGGDTQYFGPGTRLTVL.

The V gene is TRBV28, the J gene TRBJ2-7; 8 bases map to TRBD1. CDR1 and CDR2 (germline): MDHEN, SYDVKM. The ends lost 6 bases at V and 2 bases at J; junction bases unmatched: 12. The CDR3 consists of 16 residues. CDR3 amino acids: CASSLTPGQATYEQYF. The CDR3 nucleotides read TGTGCCAGCAGCCTAACTCCGGGACAGGCAACCTACGAGCAGTACTTC.

The J gene is TRBJ2-1, the V gene TRBV4-3, with D perhaps TRBD2 (6 bases). The germline gives CDR1 LGHNA, CDR2 YSLEER. V was cut by 0 bases and J by 4 bases, with 19 bases left in between. This CDR3 contains 18 residues. In DNA, the CDR3 is TGCGCCAGCAGCCAAGATCTCTCCCCGGGACTGCTTTACAATGAGCAGTTCTTC. This codes for CASSQDLSPGLLYNEQFF.

This sequence joins TRBV11-3 and TRBJ1-3; no firm D call. The germline V gene has CDR1 SGHNT and CDR2 YENEEA. Between the trimmed V and J ends, which lost 5 bases and 2 bases, there was a span of 10 bases. This CDR3 has 14 residues. CDR3 in DNA: TGTGCCAGCAGCGATACTCGGGCTGGAAACACCATATATTTT. As protein: CASSDTRAGNTIYF.

The chain combines TRBV9 with TRBJ1-5; 8 nucleotides match TRBD1. CDR3 length equals 15 residues. Germline CDR1 SGDLS, CDR2 YYNGEE. Unmatched junction bases numbered 7, after V lost 4 bases and J lost 4 bases. The CDR3: CASSLGQGVNQPQHF. The CDR3 DNA is TGTGCCAGCAGCCTCGGACAGGGAGTAAATCAGCCCCAGCATTTT.

The chain recombines TRBV5-1 with TRBJ1-1; TRBD1 matches at 10 bases. The germline gives CDR1 SGHRS, CDR2 YFSETQ. J gave up 7 bases and V 0 bases, and 9 bases lay outside the gene matches. The CDR3 spans 16 residues. Here the CDR3 reads CASSLVWDRGSGEAFF. In DNA form, the CDR3 reads TGCGCCAGCAGCTTGGTTTGGGACAGGGGCTCTGGTGAAGCTTTCTTT.

The chain joins TRBV5-8 to TRBJ2-3, with 9 bases fitting TRBD2. Germline V gene sequence: CDR1 SGHTS, CDR2 YDEGEE. Trimming took 0 bases from V and 2 from J; bases not matched to a gene: 7. This CDR3 is built from 17 residues. As DNA, the CDR3 is TGTGCCAGCAGCTTGGGGCTAGCGGGGAGATACACAGATACGCAGTATTTT. It is translated as CASSLGLAGRYTDTQYF.

V gene TRBV19 combines with J gene TRBJ2-5, with 12 nucleotides matching TRBD2. J gave up 5 bases and V 4 bases, and 8 bases lay outside the gene matches. The CDR3 sequence is 16 residues long. In germline, CDR1 is LNHDA, CDR2 SQIVND (reference sequence). The DNA of the CDR3 is TGTGCCAGTAGTAGGACTAGCGGGGTCATTGGGGAGACCCAGTACTTC. The encoded protein is CASSRTSGVIGETQYF.

This chain joins TRBV6-1 and TRBJ1-6; no definite D call. The CDR3 spans 13 residues. V was clipped by 4 bases and J by 10 bases, with 11 bases between them. Germline assignment: CDR1 MNHNS and CDR2 SASEGT. The CDR3 bases are TGTGCCAGCAGTGCCCGACACGAGTCACCCCTCCACTTT. Its translation: CASSARHESPLHF.

CDR3 nucleotide sequence: TGTGCCACACAGTTCAACTATGGCTACACCTTC. It yields the protein CATQFNYGYTF. The rearrangement uses TRBV28 and TRBJ1-2; no reliable D call. This CDR3 has 11 residues. Germline CDR1 MDHEN, CDR2 SYDVKM. V lost 10 bases to trimming and J lost 2 bases, with 8 bases between them.

This clone was observed a handful of times. The V gene is TRBV28, the J gene TRBJ1-6; D remains unclear. The CDR3 covers 15 residues. The V and J ends lost 7 bases and 8 bases respectively, with 18 bases between them. Germline lookup yields CDR1 MDHEN and CDR2 SYDVKM. The CDR3 sequence is CASTAPGVYYSPLHF. In nucleotides, the CDR3 is TGTGCCAGCACTGCCCCCGGAGTTTATTATTCACCCCTCCACTTT.

The DNA of the CDR3 is TGCAGTGCCGGGACTAGCGGGGGGGGCACAGATACGCAGTATTTT. It codes for CSAGTSGGGTDTQYF. V usage is TRBV29-1 and J usage is TRBJ2-3; 16 bases line up with TRBD2. The CDR3 loop spans 15 amino acids. Germline CDR1 is SQVTM and CDR2 is ANQGSEA.

The gene calls are TRBV30 and TRBJ1-1; D gene ambiguous. Per germline, CDR1 GTSNPN and CDR2 SVGIG (reference sequence). Trimming cost V 7 bases and J 0 bases, with 12 bases left between them. The CDR3 consists of 13 residues. CDR3 sequence (DNA): TGTGCCTCCCGGGGTTTAATGAACACTGAAGCTTTCTTT. Protein: CASRGLMNTEAFF.

The chain couples TRBV19 to TRBJ2-1; D gene uncertain. CDR3 size: 14 residues. Germline-derived CDR1 and CDR2 are LNHDA and SQIVND (reference sequence). Deletions cut 11 bases from V and 6 bases from J, with 20 bases between. Here the CDR3 reads CAPPSRGLGNEQFF. CDR3 bases: TGTGCCCCACCTTCGCGCGGCCTGGGCAATGAGCAGTTCTTC. Using reference TRBV19 and TRBJ2-1 for the parts outside the CDR3, the full variable domain is DGGITQSPKYLFRKEGQNVTLSCEQNLNHDAMYWYRQDPGQGLRLIYYSQIVNDFQKGDIAEGYSVSREKKESFPLTVTSAQKNPTAFYLCAPPSRGLGNEQFFGPGTRLTVL.

V gene TRBV7-2 combines with J gene TRBJ1-2, with D unresolved. The CDR3 sequence is 10 residues long. Trimming stripped 8 bases from V and 5 bases from J, with 6 bases between. Germline-derived CDR1 and CDR2 are SGHTA and FQGNSA. The CDR3 protein is CASGDYGYTF. The CDR3 DNA is TGTGCCAGCGGAGATTATGGCTACACCTTC.

The V call is TRBV7-9, the J call TRBJ1-6, with a possible D match to TRBD1 (5 bases). The CDR3 has 14 residues. V lost 2 bases and J 13 bases, leaving 15 bases between the germline ends. The germline gives CDR1 SEHNR, CDR2 FQNEAQ (reference sequence). This CDR3 reads CASSLSGDSSPLHF. DNA of the CDR3: TGTGCCAGCAGCTTATCCGGCGACAGTAGTCCCCTCCACTTT.

The count of this clone is one. The chain joins TRBV6-1 to TRBJ1-2; perhaps TRBD1 as D (6 bases). In germline, CDR1 is MNHNS, CDR2 SASEGT. V lost 5 bases, J lost 6 bases, and 10 bases lay in between. There are 12 residues in the CDR3. CDR3 sequence: CASSSGVDGYTF. CDR3 bases: TGTGCCAGCAGTTCAGGGGTGGATGGCTACACCTTC.

The chain recombines TRBV6-1 with TRBJ2-3; TRBD2 agrees at 12 bases. The CDR3 runs to 15 residues. The germline V gene encodes CDR1 MNHNS and CDR2 SASEGT. With V trimmed by 3 bases and J by 6 bases, 4 bases remained unmatched. DNA of the CDR3: TGTGCCAGCAGTGACGCTAGCGGGGGGGCCGATACGCAGTATTTT. This encodes CASSDASGGADTQYF.